This TCR beta chain was observed in a study of cytomegalovirus exposure and HLA in healthy donors. The PCR employed 60 Vbeta primers together with 13 Jbeta primers. Produced via immunoSEQ multiplex PCR; TCRdb's table is partial and in-frame only. The sample shows 120,000 or so clones, approximately 81% of them seen only once. On this clone: Antigen specificity is unknown.

V gave up 4 bases and J gave up 6 bases, with 14 bases separating them. Germline V lookup: CDR1 SGDLS, CDR2 YYNGEE. The CDR3 has 14 residues. Study findings and constraints: Rare TCR sequences predominated, though certain public TCRs were found in many donors.

The specimen sequenced was PBMCs. V and J are TRBV9 and TRBJ2-1, with D possibly being TRBD1 (5 bases). The TCR originated in a young man in good health and CMV-seronegative. The CDR3 DNA reads as TGTGCCAGCAGCCCCTTGACAGCCGGCAATGAGCAGTTCTTC. This translates into CASSPLTAGNEQFF.